A selection of T cell receptor beta chains follows, all from one sample in a study of blood T cell repertoires in COVID-19. The protocol was immunoSEQ multiplex PCR, while the TCRdb copy is restricted to in-frame clones and leaves out a portion. The sample has over 250,000 clones, about 85% seen once. The sample consisted of peripheral blood. Receptor source: a human donor in a cohort sampled during active COVID-19. Each CDR3 is given with its conserved first and last residue. The order of the fields is V gene, clone size, D gene, J gene, CDR3 protein, CDR3 DNA. The D gene is left open where the match is weak. Clone size, where shown, is once, few, many, or a class for clones that have expanded.

TRBV7-8	-	-	TRBJ2-7	CASSLASQGSPYEQYF	TGTGCCAGCAGCTTAGCATCCCAGGGGTCTCCCTACGAGCAGTACTTC
TRBV27	-	TRBD2	TRBJ2-3	CASSPGLAGVDTQYF	TGTGCCAGCAGCCCGGGACTAGCGGGAGTAGATACGCAGTATTTT
TRBV27	-	TRBD2	TRBJ2-5	CASSFSFRLAKQETQYF	TGTGCCAGCAGTTTCTCTTTTAGACTAGCGAAACAAGAGACCCAGTACTTC
TRBV18	-	-	TRBJ2-7	CASSPQEGARNEQYF	TGTGCCAGCTCACCACAGGAGGGGGCACGGAACGAGCAGTACTTC
TRBV5-1	-	-	TRBJ2-7	CASSADLGSYEQYF	TGCGCCAGCAGCGCAGATCTGGGGAGCTACGAGCAGTACTTC
TRBV6-5	-	-	TRBJ2-5	CATRGTGTKETQYF	TGTGCCACAAGGGGCACAGGTACTAAAGAGACCCAGTACTTC
TRBV18	-	TRBD1	TRBJ2-7	CASSSNSGTGVIEQYF	TGTGCCAGCTCATCCAATTCCGGGACAGGCGTGATCGAGCAGTACTTC
TRBV14	-	-	TRBJ1-2	CASSPLGQENYGYTF	TGTGCCAGCAGCCCCCTTGGGCAGGAAAACTATGGCTACACCTTC
TRBV2	-	TRBD2	TRBJ2-3	CASSEERGSTDTQYF	TGTGCCAGCAGTGAAGAGCGGGGTAGCACAGATACGCAGTATTTT
TRBV7-9	-	TRBD2	TRBJ2-3	CASTLDGTITDTQYF	TGTGCCAGCACCCTCGACGGGACTATCACAGATACGCAGTATTTT
TRBV30	-	-	TRBJ1-3	CAWTFSWGEAGNTIYF	TGTGCCTGGACCTTCTCCTGGGGGGAAGCTGGAAACACCATATATTTT
TRBV27	-	-	TRBJ1-4	CASSPGLGANEKLFF	TGTGCCAGCAGTCCCGGGTTAGGGGCAAATGAAAAACTGTTTTTT
TRBV18	-	-	TRBJ2-2	CASSPRAPNTGELFF	TGTGCCAGCTCACCACGGGCTCCGAACACCGGGGAGCTGTTTTTT
TRBV7-9	-	-	TRBJ2-1	CASSLVDTRGNEQFF	TGTGCCAGCAGCTTAGTGGACACCCGGGGGAATGAGCAGTTCTTC
TRBV11-2	-	-	TRBJ2-4	CASSPLGASGIKNIQYF	TGTGCCAGCAGCCCTCTGGGGGCTAGCGGAATCAAAAACATTCAGTACTTC
TRBV2	-	TRBD1	TRBJ1-4	CASGRQGEKLFF	TGTGCCAGCGGTAGACAGGGAGAGAAACTGTTTTTT
TRBV7-2	-	TRBD2	TRBJ2-1	CASSLSGISYNEQFF	TGTGCCAGCAGCCTGAGCGGGATTTCCTACAATGAGCAGTTCTTC
TRBV5-1	once	-	TRBJ2-7	CASSRYRVDYEQYF	TGCGCCAGCAGCCGATACAGGGTCGACTACGAGCAGTACTTC
TRBV27	once	-	TRBJ1-1	CASSSLWANTEAFF	TGTGCCAGCAGTTCGCTCTGGGCGAACACTGAAGCTTTCTTT
TRBV5-8	-	TRBD1	TRBJ1-4	CASSGRQGANEKLFF	TGTGCCAGCAGCGGTAGACAGGGGGCGAATGAAAAACTGTTTTTT
TRBV19	-	TRBD2	TRBJ2-3	CASKVSGNADTQYF	TGTGCCAGTAAGGTTAGCGGGAACGCAGATACGCAGTATTTT
TRBV25-1	once	TRBD1	TRBJ2-5	CASSSRQGEYGTQYF	TGTGCCAGCAGTAGCAGACAGGGGGAATATGGGACCCAGTACTTC
TRBV19	-	-	TRBJ2-1	CASSIFGSLLSYNEQFF	TGTGCCAGTAGTATCTTCGGGAGCCTCCTCTCCTACAATGAGCAGTTCTTC
TRBV21-1	-	-	TRBJ2-2	CASSKNPLPEGSGREGGGQLFF	TGTGCCAGCAGCAAAAACCCGTTACCAGAGGGTAGCGGGAGGGAAGGGGGCGGGCAGCTGTTTTTT
TRBV11-2	-	TRBD1	TRBJ2-3	CASSRGQGTDTQYF	TGTGCCAGCAGCCGGGGACAGGGCACAGATACGCAGTATTTT
TRBV7-6	-	-	TRBJ2-7	CASSLSLAYEQYF	TGTGCCAGCAGCTTAAGCCTAGCATATGAGCAGTACTTC
TRBV7-2	-	TRBD2	TRBJ2-7	CASSLGSGRAYEQYF	TGTGCCAGCAGCTTAGGGAGCGGGAGGGCATACGAGCAGTACTTC
TRBV20-1	-	TRBD1	TRBJ1-2	CSASRQGPLNYGYTF	TGCAGTGCTAGTAGACAGGGACCCCTGAACTATGGCTACACCTTC
TRBV28	-	TRBD2	TRBJ2-1	CASRFLAGAEFF	TGTGCCAGCAGATTTTTAGCGGGTGCTGAGTTCTTC
TRBV28	-	-	TRBJ1-3	CASAGNTIYF	TGTGCCAGCGCGGGAAACACCATATATTTT
TRBV7-2	once	TRBD1	TRBJ2-7	CASSLFGTGPYEQYF	TGTGCCAGCAGCTTATTTGGGACAGGGCCCTACGAGCAGTACTTC
TRBV11-2	-	-	TRBJ1-3	CASSATQVVDTIYF	TGTGCCAGCAGCGCGACACAGGTCGTAGACACCATATATTTT
TRBV3-1/TRBV3-2	few	-	TRBJ1-5	CASSRDLNSNQPQHF	TGTGCCAGCAGCCGGGACTTAAATAGCAATCAGCCCCAGCATTTT
TRBV6-2/TRBV6-3	-	-	TRBJ2-7	CASSYLGAQYEQYF	TGTGCCAGCAGTTATCTGGGGGCGCAGTACGAGCAGTACTTC
TRBV5-3	-	TRBD1	TRBJ1-1	CARSFQGERTEAFF	TGTGCCAGAAGCTTTCAGGGGGAGCGCACTGAAGCTTTCTTT
TRBV2	-	TRBD2	TRBJ2-2	CATTSGRNTGELFF	TGTGCCACGACTAGCGGGAGGAACACCGGGGAGCTGTTTTTT
TRBV3-1/TRBV3-2	-	TRBD1	TRBJ1-3	CASSQGDRGNTIYF	TGTGCCAGCAGCCAAGGGGACAGGGGAAACACCATATATTTT
TRBV7-3	-	-	TRBJ2-2	CASSDRRAANTGELFF	TGTGCCAGCAGCGACCGGAGAGCAGCGAACACCGGGGAGCTGTTTTTT
TRBV27	few	TRBD2	TRBJ2-5	CASSLFAPSGPQETQYF	TGTGCCAGCAGTTTATTCGCGCCTAGCGGGCCACAAGAGACCCAGTACTTC
TRBV28	-	TRBD1	TRBJ2-7	CASTGQGTYEQYF	TGTGCCAGCACGGGACAGGGGACATACGAGCAGTACTTC
TRBV4-1	-	TRBD1	TRBJ1-1	CASSGSGGTVNTEAFF	TGCGCCAGCAGCGGCAGCGGGGGGACAGTGAACACTGAAGCTTTCTTT